The present entry profiles one T cell receptor (beta chain) with its context. No antigen is known for it. Base-call qualities are not available, and no considerably larger clone is one nucleotide away. In light of the paper, this sample's treatment or condition label describes: some 20 received Ad26.COV2.S at low or high dose, single or two shots; about 5 received placebo; per-sample allocation not given. Repertoires of vaccine and placebo recipients were sequenced from samples taken on day 63 after the first injection. Cohort 1b enrolled 25 adults aged 18-55 years at a single site in Boston, USA, between 29 July and 7 August 2020. Ad26.COV2.S was a replication-incompetent adenovirus type 26 vector that expressed a prefusion-stabilized SARS-CoV-2 spike protein derived from the original Wuhan strain. TCRbeta CDR3 regions were sequenced with the immunoSEQ Assay. After extraction, genomic DNA underwent amplification by bias-controlled multiplex PCR, followed by high-throughput sequencing. Concerning the study's data processing: To quantify the absolute abundance of each unique TCRbeta CDR3 region, sequences were collapsed and filtered. T cell fraction was estimated by normalizing TCRbeta template counts to usable DNA, with usable DNA measured through amplification of reference genes found in all nucleated cells. Repertoire TCRs were annotated as SARS-CoV-2-specific when V gene, CDR3 amino acid sequence and J gene were exactly matched to a known reactive TCR set. The reference SARS-CoV-2 TCR set came from MIRA and was filtered for enrichment in COVID-19-positive ImmuneCODE repertoires, removing public or cross-reactive TCRs. Based on the MIRA antigens, annotated TCRs were further analysed at the level of specific ORF or position within ORF. Depth was the summed frequency of annotated unique rearrangements, while breadth was defined as annotated unique rearrangements over total unique productive rearrangements. Group comparisons of TCR breadth used two-sided Wilcoxon rank-sum tests. Imported from immuneACCESS, the table was reduced by TCRdb to in-frame sequences with V and J called. These copies leave out some clones; in studies compared against another copy, an unresolved V gene accounts for under half, and the cause of the remainder is not known. The D gene and trimming were derived from the DNA, and the V and J assignments and clone size from that table. This sample holds some 370,000 clones; around 82% were observed only once. Jointly, the top ten make up roughly 7.4% of the sample.

This sample was taken from a study of Ad26.COV2.S vaccination and SARS-CoV-2 variants (dated by TCRdb to 2020 to 2022). For the study in its entirety: Vaccine-arm donors were drawn from COV1001, a multicentre, randomized, double-blind, placebo-controlled phase I-IIa trial of Ad26.COV2.S in healthy adults. The specificity and breadth of SARS-CoV-2-reactive T cell receptors after Ad26.COV2.S vaccination were assessed by TCRbeta repertoire sequencing. Ad26.COV2.S was given intramuscularly at 5x10^10 or 1x10^11 viral particles, as a single shot or as two shots 56 days apart. A total of 32 samples were included in the TCR-sequenced set, comprising roughly 19 Ad26.COV2.S vaccine recipients, 5 placebo recipients and 8 SARS-CoV-2 convalescent individuals. Participants in the trial were split at random into five groups of five each, receiving low-dose or high-dose Ad26.COV2.S once or twice, or else placebo on both occasions. Investigators did not know the trial group allocation while performing experiments and assessing outcomes.

What the work shows at the level of the full study, not this receptor alone: Compared with placebo recipients, Ad26.COV2.S recipients showed higher spike-specific TCR breadth (P = 0.0014). Comparable non-spike TCR breadth was observed between vaccine and placebo recipients, consistent with only spike being contained in the vaccine. The authors noted that the TCR breadth and depth analyses may have underestimated total T cell responses. Comparing responses between vaccine doses or regimens was not something the study was powered to do. Substantial breadth of spike-specific CD8+ and CD4+ T cell responses was reported after vaccination.

Reading the germline V gene gives CDR1 SQVTM and CDR2 ANQGSEA. The CDR3 covers 18 residues, taking in both the cysteine and the phenylalanine. CDR3 DNA only is kept here, 54 bases in frame from base 1. At the junction V is shortened by 2 bases and J by 5 bases; bases outside the gene matches: 16. The TCR comes from a person aged 18 to 65 who received the Ad26.COV2.S COVID-19 vaccine or a placebo. The material sequenced was peripheral blood, taken in a trial of Ad26.COV2.S vaccine versus placebo. Recombination linked TRBV29-1 to TRBJ2-3; TRBD1 aligns with 10 central bases. The CDR3 amino acid sequence is: CSVESGVRTGGSRDTQYF. The DNA sequence is given as TGCAGCGTTGAATCGGGCGTCAGGACAGGGGGTTCTAGAGATACGCAGTATTTT.